This entry describes one T cell receptor (beta chain). No cognate antigen has been identified for it. The input lacks base qualities; no much larger clone sits a single base away. CDR1 and CDR2 are read off the germline V gene as MGHRA and YSYEKL. V and J are truncated by 4 bases and 4 bases respectively, leaving an intervening sequence of 22 bases. Taken from cysteine to phenylalanine, the CDR3 has 18 residues. The kept DNA is CDR3 alone, 54 bases in frame from the first base. This sample stems from a study of neurological immune-mediated disorders (dated by TCRdb to about 2019). Study-wide context: Among the approximately 34 multiple sclerosis patients, relapsing-remitting MS accounted for around 30 and secondary progressive MS accounted for 3. Peripheral blood TCR-beta repertoires from HTLV-I-associated myelopathy (HAM/TSP) patients, multiple sclerosis patients and healthy controls were compared by UMI-based sequencing. The approximately 100 TCR-beta libraries included longitudinal samples, technical triplicates and paired sorted CD4+ and CD8+ T-cell subsets alongside PBMC samples. Of the roughly 71 subjects in the cohort, around 14 were HAM/TSP patients, some 35 were multiple sclerosis patients, and approximately 20 were healthy controls. The investigation overall reported the following: No identical CDR3 amino acid sequences were found to be shared among expanded clones across subjects, suggesting that TCR-beta repertoires were private in all groups. In a phylogenetic analysis, the repertoires of 18 out of 34 MS patients fell into a single cluster of related CDR3 sequences, pointing to a possible signature at the repertoire level. TCR clonal expansion was greatest in HAM/TSP patients and smallest in MS patients, who ranked below even healthy controls. No clinical or MRI features were associated with the MS cluster, and the authors said that larger cohorts are needed.

cDNA synthesis used template-switch 5'RACE with a primer carrying a 10-nucleotide random unique molecular identifier tagging each TCR transcript. Over 170 million TCR-beta sequences, covering 15-18 subjects, were produced in each sequencing run. Total RNA was extracted with the RNeasy kit. The KAPA Real-time Library Amplification kit was used to amplify TCR-beta VDJ regions with primers for the TCR constant region and the 5'RACE anchor. A first PCR added sample indexes and Illumina adaptors, after which a second PCR increased the library yield. After purification with Ampure beads, the TCR product of roughly 650 bp was size-selected on a 2% E-gel SizeSelection system. Library quality was checked on a Bioanalyzer, concentration was measured with Qubit, and libraries were quantified with the Kapa Library Quantification kit before pooling. An Illumina HiSeq 2500 was used to sequence the libraries paired-end at 2 x 150 bp. To increase sequence diversity, about 25-31% phiX was spiked into each library pool. The original methods were these. The UMI-based MiGEC pipeline processed quality-filtered reads and removed over 80% of raw TCR sequences during error correction. IMGT germline references were used for alignment of VDJ genes, and clonotypes were defined by a unique CDR3 amino acid sequence together with V-J genes. VDJtools evaluated clonal expansion, Shannon diversity and CDR3 relatedness (CalcPairwiseDistances, ClusterSamples); CLCbio workbench built phylogenetic trees. Clones with at least 8 unique UMIs were defined as expanded, with this threshold being based on coefficient-of-variation modelling across technical triplicates. The public sequencing data were trimmed at Q25 with fastp and processed into clonotypes with MiXCR by TCRdb, which kept only in-frame beta chains. Each record represents a unique CDR3 protein, reported with the most common genes and DNA among its rows. These V and J calls are TCRdb output, not the study's own analysis. A total of about 55,000 distinct CDR3 sequences appear in this sample, 4% of them only once. The top ten clones comprise roughly 1.9% of the sample.

For the sorted-subset TCR libraries, the starting material was roughly 1 million sorted CD4+ or CD8+ T cells. The multiple sclerosis patients were enrolled in a US clinical protocol that used magnetic resonance imaging to evaluate disease progression. Peripheral blood underwent Ficoll-Hypaque density gradient centrifugation to isolate PBMCs, which were then cryopreserved in liquid nitrogen. The study also sequenced paired sorted CD4+ and CD8+ subsets from healthy controls, HAM/TSP patients and MS patients. The V and J segments used are TRBV4-1 and TRBJ1-4; the D gene is perhaps TRBD1, on 5 matching bases. Sequencing input: CD4+ T cells from blood. The sequence was obtained from a woman in her forties with multiple sclerosis. CDR3 sequence: CASSPLTAGEVVNEKLFF. The nucleotides are TGCGCCAGCAGCCCACTGACAGCGGGGGAGGTCGTTAATGAAAAACTGTTTTTT.